The rows below give T cell receptor beta chains drawn from one sample of a study of T-cell reconstitution after alpha-beta-depleted transplantation in children. TCRdb processed the PCR reads anew with MiXCR; each CDR3 protein has one entry. This table holds a few hundred thousand distinct CDR3 sequences, 9.7% found once. The sample in question was PBMCs from the stem cell graft donor, obtained from the stem cell graft. These receptors originate from a human donor who donated a stem cell graft to a child with SCID. The CDR3 runs from the conserved cysteine through the conserved F or W. A D gene is named only where the DNA matches it firmly. Clone size appears in some rows only: once, few, many, or a class for an expanded clone.

V gene: TRBV9
clone size: many
D gene: -
J gene: TRBJ2-7
CDR3 protein: CASSVSPILGYEQYF
CDR3 DNA: TGTGCCAGCAGCGTTTCCCCAATACTAGGCTACGAGCAGTACTTC

V gene: TRBV5-1
clone size: many
D gene: -
J gene: TRBJ2-6
CDR3 protein: CASSGGQQGDGANVLTF
CDR3 DNA: TGCGCCAGCAGCGGGGGGCAACAGGGTGACGGGGCCAACGTCCTGACTTTC

V gene: TRBV20-1
clone size: many
D gene: -
J gene: TRBJ2-3
CDR3 protein: CSANPSRGTDTQYF
CDR3 DNA: TGCAGTGCTAATCCGTCAAGGGGCACAGATACGCAGTATTTT

V gene: TRBV5-1
clone size: many
D gene: -
J gene: TRBJ2-5
CDR3 protein: CASSLVDAQETQYF
CDR3 DNA: TGCGCCAGCAGCTTGGTGGACGCCCAAGAGACCCAGTACTTC

V gene: TRBV5-1
clone size: many
D gene: -
J gene: TRBJ1-1
CDR3 protein: CASTETGLNTEAFF
CDR3 DNA: TGCGCCAGCACGGAGACAGGATTGAACACTGAAGCTTTCTTT

V gene: TRBV29-1
clone size: many
D gene: -
J gene: TRBJ1-1
CDR3 protein: CSGIQTPDTEAFF
CDR3 DNA: TGCAGCGGTATACAGACACCAGACACTGAAGCTTTCTTT

V gene: TRBV5-1
clone size: many
D gene: TRBD1
J gene: TRBJ2-7
CDR3 protein: CASSYTGTGGTEQYF
CDR3 DNA: TGCGCCAGCAGCTACACCGGGACAGGGGGCACCGAGCAGTACTTC

V gene: TRBV7-9
clone size: many
D gene: TRBD2
J gene: TRBJ2-3
CDR3 protein: CASSPGGAGTDTQYF
CDR3 DNA: TGTGCCAGCAGCCCGGGGGGAGCAGGCACAGATACGCAGTATTTT

V gene: TRBV7-2
clone size: many
D gene: TRBD2
J gene: TRBJ2-5
CDR3 protein: CASSWGGLLPQETQYF
CDR3 DNA: TGTGCCAGCAGCTGGGGGGGACTACTCCCTCAAGAGACCCAGTACTTC

V gene: TRBV6-1
clone size: few
D gene: TRBD1
J gene: TRBJ2-7
CDR3 protein: CASRAGQGTYEQYF
CDR3 DNA: TGTGCCAGCAGAGCGGGACAGGGTACCTACGAGCAGTACTTC

V gene: TRBV12-3/TRBV12-4
clone size: many
D gene: -
J gene: TRBJ1-3
CDR3 protein: CASHRLGSGNTIYF
CDR3 DNA: TGTGCCAGCCACCGTTTGGGGTCTGGAAACACCATATATTTT

V gene: TRBV3-1
clone size: many
D gene: -
J gene: TRBJ2-1
CDR3 protein: CASSQDRVPISVNEQFF
CDR3 DNA: TGTGCCAGCAGCCAAGACAGGGTCCCCATATCTGTCAATGAGCAGTTCTTC

V gene: TRBV20-1
clone size: -
D gene: -
J gene: TRBJ1-4
CDR3 protein: CSASGTNEKLFF
CDR3 DNA: TGCAGTGCTAGTGGAACTAATGAAAAACTGTTTTTT

V gene: TRBV14
clone size: -
D gene: -
J gene: TRBJ1-4
CDR3 protein: CASSQAQRNEKLFF
CDR3 DNA: TGTGCCAGCAGCCAGGCACAACGCAATGAAAAACTGTTTTTT

V gene: TRBV20-1
clone size: -
D gene: TRBD2
J gene: TRBJ2-7
CDR3 protein: CSAPLAGARYEQYF
CDR3 DNA: TGCAGTGCGCCACTAGCGGGGGCCCGCTACGAGCAGTACTTC

V gene: TRBV3-1
clone size: -
D gene: TRBD1
J gene: TRBJ1-2
CDR3 protein: CASSHPDRSGYTF
CDR3 DNA: TGTGCCAGCAGCCACCCGGACAGGAGCGGCTACACCTTC

V gene: TRBV20-1
clone size: -
D gene: -
J gene: TRBJ2-1
CDR3 protein: CSASPRGEQFF
CDR3 DNA: TGCAGTGCTAGTCCCCGGGGGGAGCAGTTCTTC

V gene: TRBV2
clone size: many
D gene: -
J gene: TRBJ2-3
CDR3 protein: CASSGPGAAKYF
CDR3 DNA: TGTGCCAGCAGTGGGCCGGGGGCGGCCAAGTATTTT

V gene: TRBV5-1
clone size: many
D gene: -
J gene: TRBJ1-1
CDR3 protein: CASSPGLRGAGPTEAFF
CDR3 DNA: TGCGCCAGCAGCCCGGGGCTCCGGGGCGCGGGGCCGACTGAAGCTTTCTTT

V gene: TRBV20-1
clone size: -
D gene: -
J gene: TRBJ2-1
CDR3 protein: CSATTGNNEQFF
CDR3 DNA: TGCAGTGCAACAACAGGGAACAATGAGCAGTTCTTC

V gene: TRBV27
clone size: many
D gene: TRBD2
J gene: TRBJ2-5
CDR3 protein: CASRGTSQETQYF
CDR3 DNA: TGTGCCAGCAGGGGGACTAGCCAAGAGACCCAGTACTTC

V gene: TRBV10-3
clone size: many
D gene: -
J gene: TRBJ2-1
CDR3 protein: CAIRISDSSEQFF
CDR3 DNA: TGTGCCATCAGGATCTCCGATTCGAGTGAGCAGTTCTTC

V gene: TRBV20-1
clone size: many
D gene: -
J gene: TRBJ1-5
CDR3 protein: CSAREGAGQPQHF
CDR3 DNA: TGCAGTGCTAGAGAGGGGGCAGGACAGCCCCAGCATTTT

V gene: TRBV20-1
clone size: many
D gene: -
J gene: TRBJ2-3
CDR3 protein: CSAPDRSRRTDTQYF
CDR3 DNA: TGCAGTGCACCCGACAGATCCCGCCGCACAGATACGCAGTATTTT

V gene: TRBV20-1
clone size: many
D gene: -
J gene: TRBJ2-3
CDR3 protein: CSARDPSHTQYF
CDR3 DNA: TGCAGTGCTAGAGATCCGTCTCATACGCAGTATTTT

V gene: TRBV7-8
clone size: -
D gene: -
J gene: TRBJ1-1
CDR3 protein: CTSSLTRISYTEAFF
CDR3 DNA: TGTACCAGCAGCTTGACAAGGATTTCGTACACTGAAGCTTTCTTT

V gene: TRBV7-2
clone size: many
D gene: TRBD2
J gene: TRBJ2-1
CDR3 protein: CASSLAGGFSYNEQFF
CDR3 DNA: TGTGCCAGCAGCTTAGCGGGGGGGTTCTCCTACAATGAGCAGTTCTTC

V gene: TRBV5-1
clone size: many
D gene: -
J gene: TRBJ1-6
CDR3 protein: CASSLAPGLNSPLHF
CDR3 DNA: TGCGCCAGCAGCTTGGCTCCAGGCCTCAATTCACCCCTCCACTTT

V gene: TRBV20-1
clone size: -
D gene: TRBD2
J gene: TRBJ2-7
CDR3 protein: CSARLAGRWEQYF
CDR3 DNA: TGCAGTGCCCGACTAGCGGGCCGGTGGGAGCAGTACTTC

V gene: TRBV4-3
clone size: many
D gene: -
J gene: TRBJ2-2
CDR3 protein: CASSQAERGPHTGELFF
CDR3 DNA: TGCGCCAGCAGCCAAGCTGAACGGGGGCCCCACACCGGGGAGCTGTTTTTT

V gene: TRBV3-1
clone size: many
D gene: TRBD2
J gene: TRBJ2-1
CDR3 protein: CASSQEREGEQFF
CDR3 DNA: TGTGCCAGCAGCCAAGAACGGGAGGGTGAGCAGTTCTTC

V gene: TRBV29-1
clone size: -
D gene: TRBD1
J gene: TRBJ1-2
CDR3 protein: CSVLQGGDYGYTF
CDR3 DNA: TGCAGCGTCTTACAGGGGGGGGACTATGGCTACACCTTC

V gene: TRBV10-3
clone size: many
D gene: -
J gene: TRBJ1-2
CDR3 protein: CAISENPRGYGYTF
CDR3 DNA: TGTGCCATCAGTGAAAACCCCCGCGGCTATGGCTACACCTTC

V gene: TRBV5-6
clone size: -
D gene: -
J gene: TRBJ2-6
CDR3 protein: CASGRYSGANVLTF
CDR3 DNA: TGTGCCAGCGGACGGTACTCTGGGGCCAACGTCCTGACTTTC

V gene: TRBV18
clone size: many
D gene: -
J gene: TRBJ2-7
CDR3 protein: CASSPIDQSYEQYF
CDR3 DNA: TGTGCCAGCTCACCAATCGATCAGTCCTACGAGCAGTACTTC

V gene: TRBV5-6
clone size: few
D gene: -
J gene: TRBJ2-7
CDR3 protein: CASSNSWEQYF
CDR3 DNA: TGTGCCAGCAGCAACTCCTGGGAGCAGTACTTC

V gene: TRBV5-1
clone size: many
D gene: -
J gene: TRBJ1-2
CDR3 protein: CASSIGTNTNYGYTF
CDR3 DNA: TGCGCCAGCAGCATAGGGACAAATACTAACTATGGCTACACCTTC

V gene: TRBV6-2/TRBV6-3
clone size: many
D gene: -
J gene: TRBJ2-2
CDR3 protein: CASSYGGRATGELFF
CDR3 DNA: TGTGCCAGCAGTTACGGGGGACGGGCCACCGGGGAGCTGTTTTTT